This T cell receptor beta chain originates from a study of spatial heterogeneity in lung cancer. At the level of the study: More beta-chain than alpha-chain sequences were consistently detected. Findings and limits, study-wide: In tumors, expanded intratumoral alpha and beta TCR counts tracked mutation counts.

Each TCR cDNA molecule bore a unique molecular identifier. TCRdb used MiXCR to reprocess the 5' RACE reads, holding one entry per CDR3 protein. This sample yields approximately 7,500 distinct CDR3 sequences, of which roughly 3.5% are seen a single time; roughly 15% belongs to the top ten. Germline V gene sequence: CDR1 SGHTA, CDR2 FQGNSA. Trimming pared 1 base from V and 5 bases from J, leaving 9 bases between. The CDR3 covers 14 residues. This sample's time point: sample taken at primary tumor resection. The cohort: some 70 early-stage, untreated non-small cell lung cancer patients. Unsorted whole RNA of tumor, nontumor lung or frozen PBMC was sequenced. Many counts were recorded for this clonotype. Its antigen remains unidentified.

This specimen was lung tumor tissue, taken at surgery. This sequence was found in a male donor with early-stage non-small cell lung cancer. V and J are TRBV7-2 and TRBJ1-5, with no clear D. The DNA for the CDR3 is TGTGCCAGCAGCTTAGATTTGGGTGATCAGCCCCAGCATTTT. Amino acids: CASSLDLGDQPQHF.